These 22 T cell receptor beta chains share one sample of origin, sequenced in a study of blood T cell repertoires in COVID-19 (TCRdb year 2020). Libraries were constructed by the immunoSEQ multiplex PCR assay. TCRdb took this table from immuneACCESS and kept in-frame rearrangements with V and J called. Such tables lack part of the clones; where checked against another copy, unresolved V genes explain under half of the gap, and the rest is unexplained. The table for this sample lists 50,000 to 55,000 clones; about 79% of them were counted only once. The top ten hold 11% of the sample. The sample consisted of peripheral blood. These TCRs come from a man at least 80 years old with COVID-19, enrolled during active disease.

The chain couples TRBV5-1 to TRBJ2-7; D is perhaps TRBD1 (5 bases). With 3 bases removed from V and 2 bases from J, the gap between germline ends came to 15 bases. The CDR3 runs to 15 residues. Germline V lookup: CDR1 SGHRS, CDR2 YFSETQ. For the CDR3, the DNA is TGCGCCAGCAGCTCGACAGCCTCGGCAACCTACGAGCAGTACTTC. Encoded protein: CASSSTASATYEQYF.

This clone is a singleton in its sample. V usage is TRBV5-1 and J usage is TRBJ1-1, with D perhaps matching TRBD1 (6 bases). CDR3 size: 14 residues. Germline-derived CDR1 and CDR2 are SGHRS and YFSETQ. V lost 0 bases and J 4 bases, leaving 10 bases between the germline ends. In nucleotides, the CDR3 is TGCGCCAGCAGCTTGGGGCCGACAGGCACTGAAGCTTTCTTT. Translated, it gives CASSLGPTGTEAFF.

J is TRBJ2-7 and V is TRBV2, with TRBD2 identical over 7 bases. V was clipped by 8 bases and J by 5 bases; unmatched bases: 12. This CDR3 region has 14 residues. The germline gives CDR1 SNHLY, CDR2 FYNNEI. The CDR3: CASHWGGLGDEQYV. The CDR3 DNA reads TGTGCCAGCCATTGGGGAGGGCTTGGGGACGAGCAGTACGTC.

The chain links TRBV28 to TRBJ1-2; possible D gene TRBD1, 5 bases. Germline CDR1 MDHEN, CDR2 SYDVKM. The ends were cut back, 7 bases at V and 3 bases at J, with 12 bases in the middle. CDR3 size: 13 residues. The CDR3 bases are TGTGCCAGCACCCTCGGAGGGGACTATGGCTACACCTTC. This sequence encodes CASTLGGDYGYTF.

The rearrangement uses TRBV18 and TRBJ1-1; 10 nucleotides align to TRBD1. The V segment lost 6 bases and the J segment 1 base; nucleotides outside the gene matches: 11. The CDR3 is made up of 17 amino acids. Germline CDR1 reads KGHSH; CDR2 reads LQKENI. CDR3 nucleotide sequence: TGTGCCAGCTCCACCACCGGGACAGGGGTGTCGAACACTGAAGCTTTCTTT. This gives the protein CASSTTGTGVSNTEAFF.

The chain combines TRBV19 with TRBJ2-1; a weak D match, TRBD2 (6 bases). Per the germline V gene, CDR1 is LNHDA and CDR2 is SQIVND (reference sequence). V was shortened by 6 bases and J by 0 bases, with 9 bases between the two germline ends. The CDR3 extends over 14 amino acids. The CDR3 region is CASRAGSSYNEQFF. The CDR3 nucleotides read TGTGCCAGTAGGGCGGGGAGCTCCTACAATGAGCAGTTCTTC.

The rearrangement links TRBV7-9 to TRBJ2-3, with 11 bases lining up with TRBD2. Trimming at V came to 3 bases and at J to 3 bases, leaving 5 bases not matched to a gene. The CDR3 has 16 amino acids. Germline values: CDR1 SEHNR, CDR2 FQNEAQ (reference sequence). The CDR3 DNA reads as TGTGCCAGCAGCTTTCCGACTAGCGGGATAACAGATACGCAGTATTTT. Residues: CASSFPTSGITDTQYF. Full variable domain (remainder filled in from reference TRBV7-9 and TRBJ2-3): DTGVSQNPRHKITKRGQNVTFRCDPISEHNRLYWYRQTLGQGPEFLTYFQNEAQLEKSRLLSDRFSAERPKGSFSTLEIQRTEQGDSAMYLCASSFPTSGITDTQYFGPGTRLTVL.

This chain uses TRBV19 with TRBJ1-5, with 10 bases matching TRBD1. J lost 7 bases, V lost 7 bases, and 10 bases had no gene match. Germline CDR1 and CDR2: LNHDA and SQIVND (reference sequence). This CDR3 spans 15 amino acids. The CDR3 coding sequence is TGTGCCAGTACGACCCCGGGACAGGGGACCCAGCCCCAGCATTTT. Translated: CASTTPGQGTQPQHF.

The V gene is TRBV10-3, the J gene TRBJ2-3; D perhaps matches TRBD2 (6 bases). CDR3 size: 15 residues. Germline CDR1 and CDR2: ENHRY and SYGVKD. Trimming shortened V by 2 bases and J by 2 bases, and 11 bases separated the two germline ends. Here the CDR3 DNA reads TGTGCCATCAGTGAGGACGGAGGGGACACAGATACGCAGTATTTT. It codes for CAISEDGGDTDTQYF.

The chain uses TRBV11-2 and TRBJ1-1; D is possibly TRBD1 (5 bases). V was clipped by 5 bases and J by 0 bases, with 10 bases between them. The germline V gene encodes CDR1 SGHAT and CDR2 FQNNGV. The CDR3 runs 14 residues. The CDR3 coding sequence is TGTGCCAGCAGCCCCTGGGGGGTGAACACTGAAGCTTTCTTT. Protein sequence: CASSPWGVNTEAFF. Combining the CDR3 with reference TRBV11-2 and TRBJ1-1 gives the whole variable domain EAGVAQSPRYKIIEKRQSVAFWCNPISGHATLYWYQQILGQGPKLLIQFQNNGVVDDSQLPKDRFSAERLKGVDSTLKIQPAKLEDSAVYLCASSPWGVNTEAFFGQGTRLTVV.

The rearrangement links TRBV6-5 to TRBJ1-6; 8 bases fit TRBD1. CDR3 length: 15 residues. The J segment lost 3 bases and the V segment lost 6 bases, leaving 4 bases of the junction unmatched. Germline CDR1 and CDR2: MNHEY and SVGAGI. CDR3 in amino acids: CASREDRVYNSPLHF. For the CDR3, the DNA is TGTGCCAGCAGGGAGGACAGGGTCTATAATTCACCCCTCCACTTT.

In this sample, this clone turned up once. CDR3 sequence reads: CASSLSGGETQYF. CDR3 sequence (DNA): TGTGCCAGCAGTTTATCTGGCGGGGAGACCCAGTACTTC. The V and J genes are TRBV27 and TRBJ2-5; TRBD2 is a possible D gene (5 bases). V lost 0 bases and J lost 5, with 7 bases in between. Germline V gives CDR1 MNHEY, CDR2 SMNVEV (reference sequence). CDR3 length: 13 residues.

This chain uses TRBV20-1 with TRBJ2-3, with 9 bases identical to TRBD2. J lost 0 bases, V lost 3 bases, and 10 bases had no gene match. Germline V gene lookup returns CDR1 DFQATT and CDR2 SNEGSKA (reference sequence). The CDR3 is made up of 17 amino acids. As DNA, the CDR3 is TGCAGTGCTAGTAGCGGGGGAGGGTTTGCTAGCACAGATACGCAGTATTTT. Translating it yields CSASSGGGFASTDTQYF.

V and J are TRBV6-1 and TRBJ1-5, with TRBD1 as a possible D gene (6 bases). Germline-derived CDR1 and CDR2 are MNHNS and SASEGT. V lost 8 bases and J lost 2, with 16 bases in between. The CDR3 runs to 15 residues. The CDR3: CASLKQGNRNQPQHF. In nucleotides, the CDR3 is TGTGCCAGCCTGAAACAGGGAAACCGCAATCAGCCCCAGCATTTT.

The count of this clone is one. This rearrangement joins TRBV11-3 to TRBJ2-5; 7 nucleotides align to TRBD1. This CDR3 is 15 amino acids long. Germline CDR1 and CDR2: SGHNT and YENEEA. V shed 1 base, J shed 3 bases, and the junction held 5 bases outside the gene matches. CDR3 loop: CASSLGGQKEETQYF. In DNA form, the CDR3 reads TGTGCCAGCAGCTTAGGGGGACAGAAAGAAGAGACCCAGTACTTC.

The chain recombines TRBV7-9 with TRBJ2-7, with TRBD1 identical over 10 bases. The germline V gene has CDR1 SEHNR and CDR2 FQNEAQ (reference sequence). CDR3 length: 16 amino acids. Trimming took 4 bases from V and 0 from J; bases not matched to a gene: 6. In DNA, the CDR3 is TGTGCCAGCAGCTCCACCGGGACAGGGGACTCCTACGAGCAGTACTTC. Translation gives CASSSTGTGDSYEQYF.

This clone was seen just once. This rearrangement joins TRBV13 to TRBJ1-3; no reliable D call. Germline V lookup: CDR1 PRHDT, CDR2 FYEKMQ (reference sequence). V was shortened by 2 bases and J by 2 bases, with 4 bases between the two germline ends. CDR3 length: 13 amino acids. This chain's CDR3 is CASSLTAGNTIYF. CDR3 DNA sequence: TGTGCCAGCAGCTTAACGGCTGGAAACACCATATATTTT.

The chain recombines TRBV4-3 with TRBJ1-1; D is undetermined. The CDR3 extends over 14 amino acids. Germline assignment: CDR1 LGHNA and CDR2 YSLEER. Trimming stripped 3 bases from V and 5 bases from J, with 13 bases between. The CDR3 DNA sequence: TGCGCCAGCAGCCAGGGCGAGGGTTCTACTGAAGCTTTCTTT. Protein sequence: CASSQGEGSTEAFF.

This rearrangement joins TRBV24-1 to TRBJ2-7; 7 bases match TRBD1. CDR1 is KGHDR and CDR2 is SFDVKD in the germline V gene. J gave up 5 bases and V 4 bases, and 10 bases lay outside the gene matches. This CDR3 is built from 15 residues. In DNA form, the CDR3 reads TGTGCCACCAGTGACCCCGGGACAGTAGTTCACGAGCAGTACTTC. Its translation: CATSDPGTVVHEQYF.

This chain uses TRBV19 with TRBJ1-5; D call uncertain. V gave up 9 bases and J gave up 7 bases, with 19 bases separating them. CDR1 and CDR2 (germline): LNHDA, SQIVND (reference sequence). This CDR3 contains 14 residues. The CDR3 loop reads CASRKHTERQPQHF. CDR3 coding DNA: TGTGCCAGCCGGAAACACACGGAGAGACAGCCCCAGCATTTT.

CDR3 sequence: CASSTGQRNSPLHF. For the CDR3, the DNA is TGTGCCAGCAGCACCGGACAGAGAAATTCACCCCTCCACTTT. V is TRBV7-2 and J is TRBJ1-6; tentative D call: TRBD1 (6 bases). The CDR3 runs 14 residues. The V end was cut by 5 bases, the J end by 7 bases, with 12 bases between. The germline V gene encodes CDR1 SGHTA and CDR2 FQGNSA.

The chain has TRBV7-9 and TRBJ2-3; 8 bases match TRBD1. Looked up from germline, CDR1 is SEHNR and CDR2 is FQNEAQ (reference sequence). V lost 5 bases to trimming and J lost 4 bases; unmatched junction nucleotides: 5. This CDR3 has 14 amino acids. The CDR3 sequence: CASSPQGAPDTQYF. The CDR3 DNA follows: TGTGCCAGCAGCCCGCAGGGGGCCCCAGATACGCAGTATTTT.